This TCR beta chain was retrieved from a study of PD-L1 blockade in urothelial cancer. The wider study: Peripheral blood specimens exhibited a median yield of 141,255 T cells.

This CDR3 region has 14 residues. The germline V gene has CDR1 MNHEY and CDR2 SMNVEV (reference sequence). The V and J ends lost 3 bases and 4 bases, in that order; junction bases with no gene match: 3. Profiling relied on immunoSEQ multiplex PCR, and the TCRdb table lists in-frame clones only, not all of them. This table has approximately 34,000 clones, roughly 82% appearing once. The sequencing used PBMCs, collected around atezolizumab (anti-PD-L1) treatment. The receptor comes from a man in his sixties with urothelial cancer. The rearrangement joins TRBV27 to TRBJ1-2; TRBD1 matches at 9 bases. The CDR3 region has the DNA TGTGCCAGCAGTTTGACAGGGGGTATCTATGGCTACACCTTC. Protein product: CASSLTGGIYGYTF.